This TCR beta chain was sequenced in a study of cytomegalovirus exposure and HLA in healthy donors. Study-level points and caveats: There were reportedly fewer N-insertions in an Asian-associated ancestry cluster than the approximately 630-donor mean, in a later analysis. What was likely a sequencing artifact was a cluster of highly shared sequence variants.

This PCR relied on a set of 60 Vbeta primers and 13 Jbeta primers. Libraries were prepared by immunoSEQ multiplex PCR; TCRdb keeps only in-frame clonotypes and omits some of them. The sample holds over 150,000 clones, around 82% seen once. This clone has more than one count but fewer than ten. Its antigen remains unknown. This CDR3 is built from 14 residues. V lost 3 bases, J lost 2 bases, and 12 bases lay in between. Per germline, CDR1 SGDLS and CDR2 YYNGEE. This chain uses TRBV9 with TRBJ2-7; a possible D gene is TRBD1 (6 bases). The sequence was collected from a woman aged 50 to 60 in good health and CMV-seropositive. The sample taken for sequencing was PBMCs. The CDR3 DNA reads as TGTGCCAGCAGCGAAGACAGGTACCCCTACGAGCAGTACTTC. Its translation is CASSEDRYPYEQYF. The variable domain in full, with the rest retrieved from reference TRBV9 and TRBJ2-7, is DSGVTQTPKHLITATGQRVTLRCSPRSGDLSVYWYQQSLDQGLQFLIQYYNGEERAKGNILERFSAQQFPDLHSELNLSSLELGDSALYFCASSEDRYPYEQYFGPGTRLTVT.